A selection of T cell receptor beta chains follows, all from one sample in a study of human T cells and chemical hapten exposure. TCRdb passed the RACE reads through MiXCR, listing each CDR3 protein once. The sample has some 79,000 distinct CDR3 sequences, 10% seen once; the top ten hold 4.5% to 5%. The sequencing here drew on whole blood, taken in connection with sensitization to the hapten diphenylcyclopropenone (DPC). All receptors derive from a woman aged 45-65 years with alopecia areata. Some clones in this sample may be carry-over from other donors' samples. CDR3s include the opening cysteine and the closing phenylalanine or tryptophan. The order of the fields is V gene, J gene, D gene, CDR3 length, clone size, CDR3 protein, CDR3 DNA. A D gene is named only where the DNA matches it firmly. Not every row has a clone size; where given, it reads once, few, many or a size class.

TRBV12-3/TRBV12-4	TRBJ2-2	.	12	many	CASIRGTGELFF	TGTGCCAGCATTCGAGGAACCGGGGAGCTGTTTTTT
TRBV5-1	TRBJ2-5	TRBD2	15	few	CASSFVAGLKETQYF	TGCGCCAGCAGCTTTGTAGCGGGACTAAAAGAGACCCAGTACTTC
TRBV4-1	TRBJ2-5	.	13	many	CASSQAERETQYF	TGCGCCAGCAGCCAAGCGGAGCGAGAGACCCAGTACTTC
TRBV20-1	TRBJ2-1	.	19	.	CSASLSGHLVGRVYNEQFF	TGCAGTGCTAGCCTATCGGGCCACCTTGTAGGTCGGGTTTACAATGAGCAGTTCTTC
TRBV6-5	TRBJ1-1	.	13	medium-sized	CASSYMVNTEAFF	TGTGCCAGCAGTTACATGGTGAACACTGAAGCTTTCTTT
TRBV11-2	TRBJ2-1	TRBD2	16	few	CASSLMRLAGGNEQFF	TGTGCCAGCAGCTTAATGAGACTAGCGGGAGGCAATGAGCAGTTCTTC
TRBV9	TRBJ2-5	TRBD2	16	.	CASSVDPAGVGETQYF	TGTGCCAGCAGCGTAGATCCAGCGGGAGTGGGTGAGACCCAGTACTTC
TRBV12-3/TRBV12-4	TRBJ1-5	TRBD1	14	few	CASSFFTGDQPQHF	TGTGCCAGCAGTTTCTTCACAGGGGATCAGCCCCAGCATTTT
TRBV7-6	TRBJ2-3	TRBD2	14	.	CASSLGTSADTQYF	TGTGCCAGCAGCTTAGGGACTAGCGCAGATACGCAGTATTTT
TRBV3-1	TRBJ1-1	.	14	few	CASSPPWGNTEAFF	TGTGCCAGCAGCCCCCCCTGGGGGAACACTGAAGCTTTCTTT
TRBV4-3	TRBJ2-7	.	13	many	CASSQVQGYEQYF	TGCGCCAGCAGCCAAGTACAAGGCTACGAGCAGTACTTC
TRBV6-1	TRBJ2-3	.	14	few	CASSWDGPTDTQYF	TGTGCCAGCAGTTGGGATGGACCCACAGATACGCAGTATTTT
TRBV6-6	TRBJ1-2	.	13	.	CASSYNRDYGYTF	TGTGCCAGCAGTTACAACAGGGACTATGGCTACACCTTC
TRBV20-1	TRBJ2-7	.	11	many	CSATPQYEQYF	TGCAGTGCTACACCTCAATACGAGCAGTACTTC
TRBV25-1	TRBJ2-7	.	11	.	CASSGLEVRYF	TGTGCCAGCAGTGGACTAGAGGTGCGGTACTTC
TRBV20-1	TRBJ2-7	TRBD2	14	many	CSARGREGSYEQYF	TGCAGTGCTAGAGGTCGGGAGGGCTCCTACGAGCAGTACTTC
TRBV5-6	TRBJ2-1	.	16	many	CASSPGPTLSYNEQFF	TGTGCCAGCAGCCCGGGACCTACCCTCTCCTACAATGAGCAGTTCTTC
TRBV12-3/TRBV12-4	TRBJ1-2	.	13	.	CASSLAPDQGYTF	TGTGCCAGCAGTTTAGCCCCGGATCAAGGCTACACCTTC
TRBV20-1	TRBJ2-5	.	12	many	CSASHSKETQYF	TGCAGTGCTTCCCACTCGAAAGAGACCCAGTACTTC
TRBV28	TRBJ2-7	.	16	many	CASSSISGLGSYEQYF	TGTGCCAGCAGCTCAATCTCAGGGCTAGGGTCCTACGAGCAGTACTTC
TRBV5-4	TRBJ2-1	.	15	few	CASSPDTGSYNEQFF	TGTGCCAGCAGCCCGGATACGGGCTCCTACAATGAGCAGTTCTTC
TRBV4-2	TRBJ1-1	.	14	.	CASSQDLGGREAFF	TGTGCCAGCAGCCAAGATCTGGGAGGGAGAGAAGCTTTCTTT
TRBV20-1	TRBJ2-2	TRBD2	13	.	CSARKTSGGELFF	TGCAGTGCTAGAAAGACTAGCGGTGGGGAGCTGTTTTTT
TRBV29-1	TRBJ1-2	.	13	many	CSVEVFEDRGYTF	TGCAGCGTTGAAGTTTTCGAGGACAGAGGCTACACCTTC
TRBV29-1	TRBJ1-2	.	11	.	CSVGAGYDYTF	TGCAGCGTTGGGGCAGGCTATGACTACACCTTC
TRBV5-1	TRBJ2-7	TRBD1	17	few	CASSLSAAGTGGYEQYF	TGCGCCAGCAGCTTAAGTGCTGCCGGGACAGGGGGCTACGAGCAGTACTTC
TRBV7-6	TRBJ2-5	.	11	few	CASSPRGTQYF	TGTGCCAGCAGCCCGAGGGGGACCCAGTACTTC
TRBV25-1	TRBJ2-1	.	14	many	CASSDKGAYNEQFF	TGTGCCAGCAGTGATAAGGGGGCCTACAATGAGCAGTTCTTC
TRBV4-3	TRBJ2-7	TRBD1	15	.	CASSPRTGGPYEQYF	TGCGCCAGCAGCCCGCGGACAGGGGGCCCCTACGAGCAGTACTTC
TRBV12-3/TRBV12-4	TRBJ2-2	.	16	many	CASSLFGGARPGELFF	TGTGCCAGCAGTTTATTTGGGGGGGCAAGGCCCGGGGAGCTGTTTTTT
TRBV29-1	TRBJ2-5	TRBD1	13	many	CSVEDRGRKTQYF	TGCAGCGTTGAAGACAGGGGGCGGAAGACCCAGTACTTC
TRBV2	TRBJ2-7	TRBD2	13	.	CAGKGLAPYEQYF	TGTGCCGGGAAGGGACTAGCGCCCTACGAGCAGTACTTC
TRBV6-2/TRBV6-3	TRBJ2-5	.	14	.	CASSYGRTQETQYF	TGTGCCAGCAGTTACGGTCGGACGCAAGAGACCCAGTACTTC
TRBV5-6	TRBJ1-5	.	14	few	CASSRTVGNQPQHF	TGTGCCAGCAGCCGGACCGTGGGCAATCAGCCCCAGCATTTT
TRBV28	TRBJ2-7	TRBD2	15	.	CASSLSSGSDYEQYF	TGTGCCAGCAGTCTTTCCAGCGGGAGTGATTACGAGCAGTACTTC